The T cell receptor beta chain under discussion was sequenced for a study of blood T cell repertoires in COVID-19. The method was immunoSEQ multiplex PCR; TCRdb's version includes in-frame clones alone and lacks a portion of them. The sample comprises 190,000 or so clones, about 81% of which are singletons, and around 9.2% rests with the top ten. The CDR3 is 20 amino acids. Germline V gene sequence: CDR1 MNHEY, CDR2 SMNVEV (reference sequence). Trimming removed 1 base from V and 3 bases from J, with 24 bases in between. Residents of about two dozen US areas, aged about 18 to 95 years, made up the participants. Symptom resolution, clearance, or two negative PCRs marked the recovered donors of Cohort 3. This clone has just a few counts.

The TCR originated in a man aged 35-49 years who had recovered from COVID-19. V is TRBV27 and J is TRBJ1-4; TRBD1 might be the D (5 bases). The specimen was PBMCs or T cells enriched from blood (not recorded which). The CDR3 here is CASSLYPKHFAGTSNEKLFF. CDR3 nucleotide sequence: TGTGCCAGCAGTTTATACCCCAAGCACTTCGCAGGGACTTCTAATGAAAAACTGTTTTTT.